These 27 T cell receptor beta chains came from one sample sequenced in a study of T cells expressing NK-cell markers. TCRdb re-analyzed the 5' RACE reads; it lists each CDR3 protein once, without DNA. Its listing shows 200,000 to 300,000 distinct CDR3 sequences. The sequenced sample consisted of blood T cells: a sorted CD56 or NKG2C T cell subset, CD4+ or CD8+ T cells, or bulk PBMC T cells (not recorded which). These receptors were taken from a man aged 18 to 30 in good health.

The CDR3 protein is CASSLDRQGGETQYF. The chain uses TRBV5-1 and TRBJ2-5; TCRdb picks TRBD1, but there is no DNA to check that call. This CDR3 comprises 15 residues. Looked up from germline, CDR1 is SGHRS and CDR2 is YFSETQ.

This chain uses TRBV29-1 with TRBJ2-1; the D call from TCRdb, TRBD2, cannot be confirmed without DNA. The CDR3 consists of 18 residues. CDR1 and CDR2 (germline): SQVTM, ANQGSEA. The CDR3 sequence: CSVVYREAWQSSYNEQFF.

CDR3 residues: CSFRWSSGDPDTQYF. The chain carries TRBV20-1 and TRBJ2-3; TCRdb names TRBD2, which stays unverified in the absence of DNA. This CDR3 region has 15 residues. The germline V gene has CDR1 DFQATT and CDR2 SNEGSKA (reference sequence).

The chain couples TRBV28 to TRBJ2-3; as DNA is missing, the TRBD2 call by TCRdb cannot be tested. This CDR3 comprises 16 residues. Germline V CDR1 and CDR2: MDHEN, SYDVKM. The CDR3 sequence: CASSLSGLAGADTQYF.

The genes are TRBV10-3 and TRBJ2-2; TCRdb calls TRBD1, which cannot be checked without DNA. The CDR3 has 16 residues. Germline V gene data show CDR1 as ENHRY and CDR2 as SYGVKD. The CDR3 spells CAISEFGTTNTGELFF.

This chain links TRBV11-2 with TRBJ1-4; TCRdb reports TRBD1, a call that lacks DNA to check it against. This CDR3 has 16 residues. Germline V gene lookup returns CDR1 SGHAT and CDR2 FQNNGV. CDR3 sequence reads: CASSSVDRVLNEKLFF. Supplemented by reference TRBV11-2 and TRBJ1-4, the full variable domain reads EAGVAQSPRYKIIEKRQSVAFWCNPISGHATLYWYQQILGQGPKLLIQFQNNGVVDDSQLPKDRFSAERLKGVDSTLKIQPAKLEDSAVYLCASSSVDRVLNEKLFFGSGTQLSVL.

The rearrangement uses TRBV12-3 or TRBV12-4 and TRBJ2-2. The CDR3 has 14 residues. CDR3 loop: CASTQRAITGELFF.

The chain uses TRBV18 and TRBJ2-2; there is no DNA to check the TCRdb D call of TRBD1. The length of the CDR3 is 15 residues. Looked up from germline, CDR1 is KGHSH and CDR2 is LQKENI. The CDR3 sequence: CASSPPDSFPGELFF.

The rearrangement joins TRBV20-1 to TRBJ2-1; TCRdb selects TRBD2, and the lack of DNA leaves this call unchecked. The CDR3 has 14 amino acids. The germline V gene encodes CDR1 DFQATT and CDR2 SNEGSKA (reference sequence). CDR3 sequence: CSARRPGLPMEQFF.

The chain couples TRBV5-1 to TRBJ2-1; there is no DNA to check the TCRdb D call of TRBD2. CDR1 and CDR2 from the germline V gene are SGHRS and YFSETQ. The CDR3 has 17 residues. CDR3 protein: CASSLPLLAGSGNEQFF.

The CDR3 sequence: CASSYDSIGSKYF. V and J are TRBV6-5 and TRBJ2-7. This CDR3 comprises 13 residues. Looked up from germline, CDR1 is MNHEY and CDR2 is SVGAGI.

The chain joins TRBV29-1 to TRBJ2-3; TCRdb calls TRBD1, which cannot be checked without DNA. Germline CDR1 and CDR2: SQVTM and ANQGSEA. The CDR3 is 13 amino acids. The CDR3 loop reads CSAGDGYTDTQYF.

This CDR3 reads CSASRDRSYNEQFF. The chain joins TRBV20-1 to TRBJ2-1; TCRdb calls TRBD1, which cannot be checked without DNA. CDR1 is DFQATT and CDR2 is SNEGSKA in the germline V gene (reference sequence). The CDR3 has 14 amino acids.

The CDR3 loop is CASSWAGEKLFF. The chain recombines TRBV7-2 with TRBJ1-4; with no DNA, the TCRdb D assignment of TRBD1 cannot be verified. The CDR3 spans 12 residues. Germline V CDR1 and CDR2: SGHTA, FQGNSA.

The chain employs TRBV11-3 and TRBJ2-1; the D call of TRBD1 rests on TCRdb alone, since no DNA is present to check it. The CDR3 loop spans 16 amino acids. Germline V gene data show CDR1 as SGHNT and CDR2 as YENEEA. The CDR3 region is CASSPRTGWSGDEQFF.

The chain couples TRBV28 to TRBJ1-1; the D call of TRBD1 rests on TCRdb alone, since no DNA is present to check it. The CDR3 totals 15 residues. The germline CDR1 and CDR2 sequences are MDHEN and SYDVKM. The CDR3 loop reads CASSGRGRFITEAFF. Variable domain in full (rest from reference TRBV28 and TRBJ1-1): DVKVTQSSRYLVKRTGEKVFLECVQDMDHENMFWYRQDPGLGLRLIYFSYDVKMKEKGDIPEGYSVSREKKERFSLILESASTNQTSMYLCASSGRGRFITEAFFGQGTRLTVV.

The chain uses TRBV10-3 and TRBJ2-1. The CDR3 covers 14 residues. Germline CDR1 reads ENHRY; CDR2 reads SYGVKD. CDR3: CAISESGDLGEQFF.

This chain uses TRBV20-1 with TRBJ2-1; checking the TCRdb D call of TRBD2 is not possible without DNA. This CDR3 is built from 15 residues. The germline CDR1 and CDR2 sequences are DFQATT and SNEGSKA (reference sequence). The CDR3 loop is CSASGVPSGRDEQFF.

The chain's CDR3 is CASSTGGKGNQPQHF. The chain carries TRBV12-3 or TRBV12-4 and TRBJ1-5. This CDR3 is built from 15 residues.

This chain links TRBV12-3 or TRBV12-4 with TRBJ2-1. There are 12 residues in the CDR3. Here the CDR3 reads CASSPYYERQFF.

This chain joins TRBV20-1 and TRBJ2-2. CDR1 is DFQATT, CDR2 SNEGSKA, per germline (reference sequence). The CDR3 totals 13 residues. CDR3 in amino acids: CSVGSSNTGELFF.

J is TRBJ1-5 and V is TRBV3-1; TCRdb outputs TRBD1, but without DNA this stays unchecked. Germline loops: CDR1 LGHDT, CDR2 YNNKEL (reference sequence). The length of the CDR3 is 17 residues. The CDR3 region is CASSQSFTGGSNQPQHF.

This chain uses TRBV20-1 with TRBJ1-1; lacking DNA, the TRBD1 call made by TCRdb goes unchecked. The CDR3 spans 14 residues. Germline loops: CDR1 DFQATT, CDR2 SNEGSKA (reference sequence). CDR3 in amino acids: CSAPQGRGYTEAFF.

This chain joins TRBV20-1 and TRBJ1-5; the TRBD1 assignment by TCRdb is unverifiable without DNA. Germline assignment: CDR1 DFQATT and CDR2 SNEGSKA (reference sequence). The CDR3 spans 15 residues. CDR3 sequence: CSAPFLRQVNQPQHF.

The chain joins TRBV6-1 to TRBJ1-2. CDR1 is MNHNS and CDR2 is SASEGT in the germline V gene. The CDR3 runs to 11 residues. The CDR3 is CASGGVSGYTF.

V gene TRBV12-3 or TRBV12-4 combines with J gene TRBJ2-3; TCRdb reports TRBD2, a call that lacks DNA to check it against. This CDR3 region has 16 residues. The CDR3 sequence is CASSGGAGVHTDTQYF.

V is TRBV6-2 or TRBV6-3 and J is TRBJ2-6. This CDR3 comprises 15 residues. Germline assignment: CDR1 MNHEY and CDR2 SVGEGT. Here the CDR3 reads CASSRRVSGANVLTF.